This T cell receptor beta chain was profiled in a study of CD8 T cells in ankylosing spondylitis. Germline V gives CDR1 SNHLY, CDR2 FYNNEI. This CDR3 region has 13 residues. With 0 bases removed from V and 8 bases from J, the gap between germline ends came to 8 bases. From the 5' RACE reads, TCRdb called clonotypes with MiXCR, one entry per CDR3 protein. The sample holds around 150,000 distinct CDR3 sequences; 25% to 35% are singletons and the top ten take 6%. J is TRBJ2-1 and V is TRBV2; TRBD1 or TRBD2 may be the D gene (5 bases each). The TCR was taken from a male donor with ankylosing spondylitis. Material: synovial fluid, either unsorted or a sorted T cell fraction (not recorded which). CDR3 sequence reads: CASSEAGPDEQFF. The CDR3 region has the DNA TGTGCCAGCAGTGAAGCGGGACCCGATGAGCAGTTCTTC.